This TCR beta chain came from a study of response to subunit inactivated influenza vaccine. The V end lost 3 bases, the J end lost 2 bases, and 11 bases lay between the germline ends. This CDR3 spans 14 amino acids. The germline V gene encodes CDR1 GTSNPN and CDR2 SVGIG (reference sequence). Study observations and caveats: There was a suggestion from the authors that each seasonal influenza vaccination recruits few new T cells.

Details on this clonotype: Its target is unknown.

A single record per CDR3 protein comes from TCRdb applying MiXCR to the RT-PCR reads. The sample has some 800,000 distinct CDR3 sequences, about 20% seen once. The sequences come from PBMCs from blood, collected more than 4 days after vaccination. The receptor was derived from a man aged 45-60 years who received an inactivated influenza vaccine. The chain joins TRBV30 to TRBJ2-1; D is ambiguous. In nucleotides, the CDR3 is TGTGCCTGGAGACGAACCACAACCTACAATGAGCAGTTCTTC. This translates into CAWRRTTTYNEQFF.